This TCR beta chain is drawn from a study of early T cells in non-severe SARS-CoV-2 infection. Study-wide background: Bulk RNA isolated from unsorted whole blood underwent sequencing; chains were not paired.

TCRdb re-called the 5' RACE reads with MiXCR, one entry per CDR3 protein. This sample has tens of thousands of distinct CDR3 sequences, with more than 9% found just once. CDR1 is SGHTA and CDR2 is FQGNSA in the germline V gene. This CDR3 has 16 residues. With 5 bases clipped from V and 0 bases from J, the junction kept 7 bases outside the gene matches. Sequencing was carried out using whole blood. The TCR comes from an adult who was a healthcare worker with PCR-confirmed SARS-CoV-2 infection or an uninfected control (not recorded which). The gene calls are TRBV7-2 and TRBJ2-1, with TRBD2 matching 7 bases. The CDR3 protein is CASSLPAGASYNEQFF. The CDR3 DNA follows: TGTGCCAGCAGCCTCCCCGCGGGAGCCTCCTACAATGAGCAGTTCTTC.